These T cell receptor beta chains were read from a single sample in a study of cytomegalovirus exposure and HLA in healthy donors. Clones were sequenced by immunoSEQ multiplex PCR, and TCRdb holds only the in-frame ones, with some missing. The repertoire table contains around 70,000 clones. Sequencing used PBMCs. These receptors all come from a woman aged 40-49 years in good health and CMV-seropositive. CDR3s include the opening cysteine and the closing phenylalanine or tryptophan. A D gene is named only where the DNA matches it firmly.

-	TRBV6-6	TRBJ1-2	CASSYVRGYGYTF	TGTGCCAGCAGTTACGTCAGGGGATATGGCTACACCTTC
-	TRBV19	TRBJ2-3	CASSNLAEAADTQYF	TGTGCCAGTAGTAACTTAGCGGAAGCAGCAGATACGCAGTATTTT
-	TRBV29-1	TRBJ2-2	CSVDYFNTGELFF	TGCAGCGTTGACTACTTTAACACCGGGGAGCTGTTTTTT
TRBD2	TRBV19	TRBJ2-3	CASRETSGGTDTQYF	TGTGCCAGTAGGGAGACTAGCGGGGGAACAGATACGCAGTATTTT
TRBD2	TRBV9	TRBJ2-3	CASSARGGATDTQYF	TGTGCCAGCAGCGCACGCGGGGGGGCCACAGATACGCAGTATTTT
-	TRBV5-6	TRBJ1-6	CASSLPSEHSPLHF	TGTGCCAGCAGCTTGCCGAGCGAGCATTCACCCCTCCACTTT
TRBD1	TRBV11-2	TRBJ1-1	CASSLRGQANTEAFF	TGTGCCAGCAGCTTACGAGGACAGGCTAACACTGAAGCTTTCTTT
TRBD2	TRBV5-4	TRBJ2-2	CASGRGENTGELFF	TGTGCCAGCGGACGGGGGGAAAACACCGGGGAGCTGTTTTTT
TRBD2	TRBV5-4	TRBJ2-5	CASSPGVAGGRGQETQYF	TGTGCCAGCAGCCCCGGAGTAGCGGGGGGGCGGGGGCAAGAGACCCAGTACTTC
TRBD1	TRBV7-8	TRBJ1-6	CASSWGQRGGNSPLHF	TGTGCCAGCAGCTGGGGACAGCGTGGGGGTAATTCACCCCTCCACTTT
-	TRBV7-9	TRBJ2-6	CASSFSGNSGANVLTF	TGTGCCAGCAGCTTCTCGGGGAACTCTGGGGCCAACGTCCTGACTTTC
TRBD2	TRBV2	TRBJ2-1	CASSVLAEINEQFF	TGTGCCAGCAGTGTCCTAGCGGAAATCAATGAGCAGTTCTTC
TRBD1	TRBV18	TRBJ1-2	CASSQTDRGGKGYTF	TGTGCCAGCTCGCAGACCGACAGGGGAGGGAAAGGCTACACCTTC
TRBD2	TRBV28	TRBJ2-1	CASGGLAGKNEQFF	TGTGCCAGCGGCGGACTAGCGGGAAAAAATGAGCAGTTCTTC
TRBD1	TRBV5-8	TRBJ2-3	CASSLIVTGADTQYF	TGTGCCAGCAGCTTGATTGTGACAGGGGCCGATACGCAGTATTTT
TRBD2	TRBV30	TRBJ2-1	CAWNRLAEFTNEQFF	TGTGCCTGGAACCGACTAGCGGAATTTACCAATGAGCAGTTCTTC
-	TRBV12-5	TRBJ2-1	CASGLILDKSSYNEQFF	TGTGCTAGTGGTTTGATCCTGGACAAAAGCTCCTACAATGAGCAGTTCTTC
-	TRBV7-3	TRBJ2-1	CASSLYRDYNEQFF	TGTGCCAGCAGCTTATACAGGGACTACAATGAGCAGTTCTTC
-	TRBV10-3	TRBJ2-7	CAISESGLEQYF	TGTGCCATCAGTGAGTCGGGGCTCGAGCAGTACTTC
-	TRBV5-1	TRBJ2-3	CASSLGGLADTQYF	TGCGCCAGCAGCTTGGGGGGCTTAGCAGATACGCAGTATTTT
-	TRBV5-1	TRBJ1-2	CASSLAGKANYGYTF	TGCGCCAGCAGCTTGGCAGGGAAGGCTAACTATGGCTACACCTTC
TRBD1	TRBV10-3	TRBJ2-7	CATCKQGGTYEQYF	TGTGCCACATGTAAACAGGGGGGAACCTACGAGCAGTACTTC
-	TRBV4-3	TRBJ2-7	CASSQEGGSSYEQYF	TGCGCCAGCAGCCAAGAAGGCGGTTCCTCCTACGAGCAGTACTTC